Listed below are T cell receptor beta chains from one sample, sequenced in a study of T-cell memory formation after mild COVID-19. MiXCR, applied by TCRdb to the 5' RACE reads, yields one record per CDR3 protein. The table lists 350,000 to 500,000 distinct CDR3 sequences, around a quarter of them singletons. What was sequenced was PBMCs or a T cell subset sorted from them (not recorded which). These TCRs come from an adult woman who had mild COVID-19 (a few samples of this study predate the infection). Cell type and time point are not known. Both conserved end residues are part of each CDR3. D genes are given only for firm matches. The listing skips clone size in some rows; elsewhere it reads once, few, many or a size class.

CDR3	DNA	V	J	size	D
CASSSEGLGNEKLFF	TGTGCCAGCAGCTCCGAGGGGTTGGGGAATGAAAAACTGTTTTTT	TRBV9	TRBJ1-4	-	-
CAWIRATPGTEAFF	TGTGCCTGGATCCGGGCCACCCCAGGGACTGAAGCTTTCTTT	TRBV30	TRBJ1-1	few	-
CASSSTSGGAYEQYF	TGTGCCAGCAGCTCAACTAGCGGGGGGGCCTACGAGCAGTACTTC	TRBV7-2	TRBJ2-7	-	TRBD2
CASSFLGRGSSYNSPLHF	TGTGCCAGCAGTTTCCTTGGTCGGGGTAGCTCCTATAATTCACCCCTCCACTTT	TRBV27	TRBJ1-6	-	-
CATSRERGHYEQYF	TGTGCCACCAGCAGAGAGCGGGGGCACTACGAGCAGTACTTC	TRBV15	TRBJ2-7	-	-
CSVDLQGYYGYTF	TGCAGCGTTGACTTACAGGGTTACTATGGCTACACCTTC	TRBV29-1	TRBJ1-2	-	-
CASSLEGTGNTIYF	TGCGCCAGCAGCCTGGAGGGCACGGGAAACACCATATATTTT	TRBV5-1	TRBJ1-3	once	-
CASSLSPRGDSPLHF	TGCGCCAGCAGCTTGAGTCCCAGGGGGGATTCACCCCTCCACTTT	TRBV5-1	TRBJ1-6	-	TRBD1
CASSLEGNGIPPHTLYSNQPQHF	TGTGCCAGCAGCCTAGAGGGGAACGGGATTCCACCCCATACCCTCTATAGCAATCAGCCCCAGCATTTT	TRBV11-2	TRBJ1-5	few	-
CASSFQPNTGELFF	TGTGCCAGCAGCTTTCAGCCAAACACCGGGGAGCTGTTTTTT	TRBV7-3	TRBJ2-2	-	-
CATSDSGLAGPSTDTQYF	TGTGCCACCAGTGACTCGGGACTAGCGGGCCCAAGCACAGATACGCAGTATTTT	TRBV24-1	TRBJ2-3	few	TRBD2
CASSWDIYEQYF	TGTGCCAGCAGTTGGGACATATACGAGCAGTACTTC	TRBV6-6	TRBJ2-7	-	-
CASREMDVNGYTF	TGTGCCAGCAGAGAAATGGACGTGAATGGCTACACCTTC	TRBV2	TRBJ1-2	-	-
CATSDLASGIRDEQFF	TGTGCCACCAGTGATTTGGCTAGCGGGATTCGGGATGAGCAGTTCTTC	TRBV24-1	TRBJ2-1	-	TRBD2
CASSLYDGYTGELFF	TGCGCCAGCAGCTTGTACGACGGATACACCGGGGAGCTGTTTTTT	TRBV5-1	TRBJ2-2	few	-
CASSEATGVAYGYTF	TGTGCCAGCAGTGAAGCGACAGGGGTTGCGTATGGCTACACCTTC	TRBV2	TRBJ1-2	-	TRBD1
CSARGGGATNEKLFF	TGCAGTGCTAGGGGCGGTGGTGCAACTAATGAAAAACTGTTTTTT	TRBV20-1	TRBJ1-4	-	-
CASSPVGGTEAFF	TGTGCCAGCTCACCGGTGGGGGGCACTGAAGCTTTCTTT	TRBV18	TRBJ1-1	-	-
CASSRPLEQFF	TGTGCCAGCAGCCGACCTTTAGAGCAGTTCTTC	TRBV7-9	TRBJ2-1	-	-
CASRESGSYEQYF	TGTGCCAGCCGGGAGAGTGGATCCTACGAGCAGTACTTC	TRBV6-1	TRBJ2-7	-	-
CASSLDGRTNTGELFF	TGTGCCAGCAGCTTAGACGGGAGGACGAACACCGGGGAGCTGTTTTTT	TRBV11-3	TRBJ2-2	many	TRBD2
CASSPTRGTIWDEQFF	TGTGCCAGCAGCCCCACCCGGGGAACGATCTGGGATGAGCAGTTCTTC	TRBV25-1	TRBJ2-1	-	-
CASSRDRGRNTEAFF	TGCGCCAGCAGCAGGGACAGGGGCCGGAACACTGAAGCTTTCTTT	TRBV5-1	TRBJ1-1	-	TRBD1
CATVSDGLAKNIQYF	TGTGCCACCGTGTCGGACGGGCTAGCCAAAAACATTCAGTACTTC	TRBV6-1	TRBJ2-4	-	-
CASSPYPPPASSDTQYF	TGCGCCAGCAGCCCATATCCTCCTCCCGCTAGCAGTGATACGCAGTATTTT	TRBV4-3	TRBJ2-3	few	-
CSVGGAGPVYGYTF	TGCAGCGTTGGGGGGGCAGGGCCGGTCTATGGCTACACCTTC	TRBV29-1	TRBJ1-2	few	-
CASSSGIPMNTEAFF	TGCGCCAGCAGCTCGGGGATCCCAATGAACACTGAAGCTTTCTTT	TRBV5-1	TRBJ1-1	few	-
CASSSSSWTGQREQYF	TGTGCCAGCAGCTCCTCCAGCTGGACAGGGCAGCGCGAGCAGTACTTC	TRBV7-2	TRBJ2-7	few	TRBD1
CASSSASGGEQETQYF	TGCGCCAGCAGCTCAGCTAGCGGGGGTGAGCAAGAGACCCAGTACTTC	TRBV5-1	TRBJ2-5	few	TRBD2
CASGRSSYEQYF	TGTGCTAGCGGGAGAAGCTCCTACGAGCAGTACTTC	TRBV6-2/TRBV6-3	TRBJ2-7	many	TRBD2
CASSPYPQGNYEQYF	TGTGCCAGCAGTCCCTATCCACAGGGGAACTACGAGCAGTACTTC	TRBV6-5	TRBJ2-7	few	TRBD1
CSVTRQGSYEQYF	TGCAGCGTTACCCGACAGGGCTCCTACGAGCAGTACTTC	TRBV29-1	TRBJ2-7	few	TRBD1
CASSVAGYEQFF	TGTGCCAGCAGCGTAGCGGGGTATGAGCAGTTCTTC	TRBV9	TRBJ2-1	few	-
CASSLGGTSGSTDTQYF	TGTGCCAGCAGCTTAGGAGGGACTAGCGGTAGCACAGATACGCAGTATTTT	TRBV7-9	TRBJ2-3	few	TRBD2
CASSPDGWTDTQYF	TGTGCCAGCTCACCGGATGGGTGGACAGATACGCAGTATTTT	TRBV18	TRBJ2-3	-	-
CASSPGQLTYEQYF	TGTGCCAGCAGTCCGGGACAGCTTACCTACGAGCAGTACTTC	TRBV12-3/TRBV12-4	TRBJ2-7	-	TRBD1
CASSQDPGRTGLSTDTQYF	TGTGCCAGCAGCCAAGACCCTGGGCGGACGGGACTGAGCACAGATACGCAGTATTTT	TRBV4-2	TRBJ2-3	once	-
CASSPGETEAFF	TGTGCCAGCAGCCCCGGAGAGACTGAAGCTTTCTTT	TRBV6-6	TRBJ1-1	-	-
CASSFQGIGTDTQYF	TGTGCCAGCAGCTTCCAGGGGATTGGCACAGATACGCAGTATTTT	TRBV11-1	TRBJ2-3	-	-
CASSPAGVVYNEQFF	TGCGCCAGCAGCCCTGCAGGGGTGGTATACAATGAGCAGTTCTTC	TRBV5-1	TRBJ2-1	-	-
CASSLVGLAVPDTQYF	TGTGCCAGCAGCTTAGTCGGACTAGCGGTCCCAGATACGCAGTATTTT	TRBV7-2	TRBJ2-3	few	TRBD2
CASSALGHGVETQYF	TGTGCCAGCAGCGCTTTGGGACACGGAGTAGAGACCCAGTACTTC	TRBV9	TRBJ2-5	-	-
CAISDSGQGNGAFF	TGTGCCATCAGTGATTCGGGACAGGGGAATGGAGCTTTCTTT	TRBV10-3	TRBJ1-1	few	TRBD1
CASSLGGTQNIQYF	TGTGCCAGCAGCTTAGGAGGAACCCAAAACATTCAGTACTTC	TRBV7-6	TRBJ2-4	many	-
CASSVGTHHSGNTIYF	TGTGCCAGCAGCGTCGGGACTCACCACTCTGGAAACACCATATATTTT	TRBV7-9	TRBJ1-3	few	-
CATSLVKANNSPLHF	TGTGCCACCAGCTTAGTAAAGGCGAATAATTCACCCCTCCACTTT	TRBV7-2	TRBJ1-6	few	-
CASSSMPGQDISGANVLTF	TGTGCCAGCAGCTCGATGCCGGGACAGGATATCTCTGGGGCCAACGTCCTGACTTTC	TRBV7-9	TRBJ2-6	-	TRBD1
CATSDFLGRQETQYF	TGTGCCACCAGTGATTTTCTGGGGAGGCAAGAGACCCAGTACTTC	TRBV24-1	TRBJ2-5	once	-
CSARGTSGTQETQYF	TGCAGTGCTCGGGGGACTAGCGGGACCCAAGAGACCCAGTACTTC	TRBV20-1	TRBJ2-5	-	TRBD2
CSVVAGVYETQYF	TGCAGCGTTGTAGCGGGAGTCTATGAGACCCAGTACTTC	TRBV29-1	TRBJ2-5	-	TRBD2
CASSWFPGYSSGNTIYF	TGTGCCAGCAGTTGGTTCCCAGGCTACAGCTCTGGAAACACCATATATTTT	TRBV12-3/TRBV12-4	TRBJ1-3	few	-
CASSPMPGTGGNQPQHF	TGCGCCAGCAGCCCGATGCCCGGGACAGGGGGCAATCAGCCCCAGCATTTT	TRBV4-1	TRBJ1-5	few	TRBD1
CASRARTEAFF	TGTGCCAGCCGCGCGCGCACTGAAGCTTTCTTT	TRBV6-5	TRBJ1-1	-	-